The 23 T cell receptor beta chains below come from one sample, sequenced in a study of T cell responses to AZD1222 COVID-19 vaccine. Profiled with immunoSEQ multiplex PCR; TCRdb holds only in-frame clones, not every one. The table has more than 85,000 clones, less than 90% seen once. Here the sequenced sample was peripheral blood, taken on day 0 of AZD1222 vaccination. The receptors were sampled from an adult in good health.

The count of this clone is one. The chain carries TRBV5-1 and TRBJ2-3; 12 nucleotides align to TRBD2. This CDR3 has 17 amino acids. Germline V lookup: CDR1 SGHRS, CDR2 YFSETQ. With V trimmed by 4 bases and J by 8 bases, 14 bases remained unmatched. In DNA, the CDR3 is TGCGCCAGCAGCCTTACTTCGACTAGCGGGAGCGGTAGTACGCAGTATTTT. Translating gives CASSLTSTSGSGSTQYF.

In its sample, this clone was seen a few times. The chain combines TRBV28 with TRBJ2-7; D remains unclear. Germline values: CDR1 MDHEN, CDR2 SYDVKM. This CDR3 region has 11 residues. V was pared by 5 bases and J by 4 bases, with 6 bases between. CDR3 sequence (DNA): TGTGCCAGCAGTGGGCGATACGAGCAGTACTTC. Translation gives CASSGRYEQYF.

This clone was counted a single time. The chain recombines TRBV5-1 with TRBJ1-1; D unclear. V dropped 0 bases and J dropped 3 bases, with 6 bases sitting between them. The CDR3 runs to 13 residues. Germline assignment: CDR1 SGHRS and CDR2 YFSETQ. CDR3 DNA: TGCGCCAGCAGCTTGGATGGGGACACTGAAGCTTTCTTT. Residues: CASSLDGDTEAFF.

In nucleotides, the CDR3 is TGTGCCAGCAGCTACGGACAGGGCGTAACTAATGAAAAACTGTTTTTT. It is translated as CASSYGQGVTNEKLFF. This chain joins TRBV5-4 and TRBJ1-4; 8 positions agree with TRBD1. The germline V gene has CDR1 SGHNT and CDR2 YYREEE (reference sequence). V trimming: 3 bases; J trimming: 1 base; junction bases outside the gene matches: 5. CDR3 length equals 16 residues.

The V gene is TRBV27, the J gene TRBJ1-1, with a weak D call TRBD1 (5 bases). The germline gives CDR1 MNHEY, CDR2 SMNVEV (reference sequence). The CDR3 covers 16 residues. V lost 0 bases and J 4 bases, leaving 15 bases between the germline ends. DNA for the CDR3: TGTGCCAGCAGTTTATCTATTTCCGCGGGGGGCACTGAAGCTTTCTTT. Its translation: CASSLSISAGGTEAFF.

The sample holds a few counts of this clone. The chain carries TRBV7-8 and TRBJ1-5, with D unresolved. The germline V and J ends were trimmed by 6 bases and 0 bases, with 15 bases remaining between them. CDR3 size: 16 residues. Germline CDR1 SGHVS, CDR2 FQNEAQ. The CDR3 loop is CASSTDISYSNQPQHF. In DNA, the CDR3 is TGTGCCAGCAGTACAGACATCTCCTATAGCAATCAGCCCCAGCATTTT.

The V and J genes are TRBV4-2 and TRBJ1-2, with D uncertain. Germline V lookup: CDR1 LGHNA, CDR2 YNFKEQ. Trimming shortened V by 2 bases and J by 3 bases, and 7 bases separated the two germline ends. The CDR3 runs to 13 residues. Here the CDR3 DNA reads TGTGCCAGCAGCCAAACCGGACACTATGGCTACACCTTC. It codes for CASSQTGHYGYTF.

V is TRBV10-1 and J is TRBJ2-2, with a possible D match to TRBD1 (6 bases). CDR3 size: 16 residues. Germline-derived CDR1 and CDR2 are WNHNN and SYGVQD (reference sequence). Trimming took off 0 bases at V and 4 bases at J, with 12 bases between the two ends. In nucleotides, the CDR3 is TGCGCCAGCAGTGAGTCCCGACCCAGGGGCACCGGGGAGCTGTTTTTT. It translates to CASSESRPRGTGELFF.

The rearrangement links TRBV3-1 (or the pseudogene TRBV3-2) to TRBJ1-4; tentative D call: TRBD1 (5 bases). The germline CDR1 and CDR2 sequences are LGHDT and YNNKEL (reference sequence). The CDR3 spans 15 residues. V lost 5 bases to trimming and J lost 1 base, with 11 bases between them. The CDR3 spells CASSAAGGTNEKLFF. The CDR3 DNA follows: TGTGCCAGCAGCGCCGCCGGGGGAACTAATGAAAAACTGTTTTTT.

The chain links TRBV5-1 to TRBJ2-3; a possible D gene is TRBD1 (6 bases). This CDR3 contains 14 residues. Germline V gene lookup returns CDR1 SGHRS and CDR2 YFSETQ. V was cut by 4 bases and J by 4 bases, with 13 bases left in between. The CDR3 is CASSVGQAADTQYF. DNA for the CDR3: TGCGCCAGCAGCGTGGGACAAGCAGCAGATACGCAGTATTTT. Combining the CDR3 with reference TRBV5-1 and TRBJ2-3 gives the whole variable domain KAGVTQTPRYLIKTRGQQVTLSCSPISGHRSVSWYQQTPGQGLQFLFEYFSETQRNKGNFPGRFSGRQFSNSRSEMNVSTLELGDSALYLCASSVGQAADTQYFGPGTRLTVL.

The chain links TRBV5-1 to TRBJ2-5; D is ambiguous. CDR3 length: 14 residues. The ends were cut back, 4 bases at V and 5 bases at J, with 15 bases in the middle. Per the germline V gene, CDR1 is SGHRS and CDR2 is YFSETQ. This CDR3 reads CASSAGEDGETQYF. The CDR3, as DNA: TGCGCCAGCAGCGCCGGTGAGGATGGGGAGACCCAGTACTTC. The variable domain in full, completed from reference TRBV5-1 and TRBJ2-5, reads KAGVTQTPRYLIKTRGQQVTLSCSPISGHRSVSWYQQTPGQGLQFLFEYFSETQRNKGNFPGRFSGRQFSNSRSEMNVSTLELGDSALYLCASSAGEDGETQYFGPGTRLLVL.

The V gene is TRBV5-6, the J gene TRBJ2-5; no definite D call. V shed 5 bases and J shed 4 bases, with 12 bases lying between them. CDR1 and CDR2 from the germline V gene are SGHDT and YYEEEE. The CDR3 totals 13 residues. The CDR3 nucleotides are TGTGCCAGCAGTGAAAGACTCGCAGAGACCCAGTACTTC. As protein: CASSERLAETQYF.

V gene TRBV29-1 combines with J gene TRBJ2-1; a possible D gene is TRBD2 (5 bases). Trimming took 4 bases from V and 6 from J, leaving 13 bases between them. The CDR3 covers 13 residues. The V gene's germline CDR1 is SQVTM and CDR2 ANQGSEA. The CDR3 reads CSVGRAVVNEQFF. The DNA for the CDR3 is TGCAGCGTTGGGCGGGCGGTAGTCAATGAGCAGTTCTTC.

A note on this clone: Germline and junction disagree at one end, which may indicate a read error. The DNA for the CDR3 is TGTGCCAGCAGCTCCCGACAGGGGTCCAATGTCTTT. It encodes CASSSRQGSNVF. The chain employs TRBV7-2 and TRBJ1-1, with 8 bases aligning to TRBD1. Per the germline V gene, CDR1 is SGHTA and CDR2 is FQGNSA. The CDR3 consists of 12 residues.

This chain connects TRBV28 to TRBJ1-2, with D possibly matching TRBD1 (5 bases). Deletions cut 7 bases from V and 2 bases from J, with 14 bases between. Germline CDR1 and CDR2: MDHEN and SYDVKM. The CDR3 sequence is 14 residues long. The CDR3 region is CASTPGGSNYGYTF. The DNA of the CDR3 is TGTGCCAGCACTCCCGGGGGATCGAACTATGGCTACACCTTC.

The J gene is TRBJ1-5, the V gene TRBV7-8, with 7 positions matching TRBD1. Trimming took 6 bases from V and 0 from J; bases not matched to a gene: 8. This CDR3 region has 16 residues. The germline CDR1 and CDR2 sequences are SGHVS and FQNEAQ. Here the CDR3 DNA reads TGTGCCAGCAGTTTTCTTGGGACAGCTAGCAATCAGCCCCAGCATTTT. It is translated as CASSFLGTASNQPQHF.

J is TRBJ1-3 and V is TRBV19; D uncertain. The CDR3 is 13 amino acids. Germline V gene sequence: CDR1 LNHDA, CDR2 SQIVND (reference sequence). V was trimmed by 5 bases and J by 0 bases, leaving 5 bases between them. CDR3 sequence (DNA): TGTGCCAGTAGTCGGAGCTCTGGAAACACCATATATTTT. Amino acid sequence: CASSRSSGNTIYF.

This chain connects TRBV6-6 to TRBJ1-5, with 11 bases that match TRBD1. The germline V gene encodes CDR1 MNHNY and CDR2 SVGAGI (reference sequence). This CDR3 has 17 residues. Germline trimming cut 5 bases from V and 2 bases from J; bases unmatched to any gene: 8. The CDR3 DNA reads as TGTGCCAGCAGTCGGGGACAGGGGGATTCTCGCAATCAGCCCCAGCATTTT. The encoded protein is CASSRGQGDSRNQPQHF.

This chain uses TRBV19 with TRBJ1-2, with 8 positions matching TRBD1. Germline V gene lookup returns CDR1 LNHDA and CDR2 SQIVND (reference sequence). Trimming at V came to 8 bases and at J to 7 bases, leaving 12 bases not matched to a gene. The CDR3 totals 14 residues. The CDR3 bases are TGTGCCAGTCTAAATACTCAGGGGGCAGTTGGCTACACCTTC. This sequence encodes CASLNTQGAVGYTF.

The CDR3 DNA reads TGTGCCAGCAGCTACCGCGGGGGGGCGGGGAACAATGAGCAGTTCTTC. It specifies CASSYRGGAGNNEQFF. The genes are TRBV11-2 and TRBJ2-1; TRBD2 agrees at 9 bases. With 4 bases clipped from V and 5 bases from J, the junction kept 9 bases outside the gene matches. CDR3 length: 16 amino acids. The V gene's germline CDR1 is SGHAT and CDR2 FQNNGV.

The V gene is TRBV12-5, the J gene TRBJ2-1; D may be TRBD2 (5 bases). This CDR3 contains 13 residues. From germline, CDR1 is LGHNT and CDR2 FRNRAP. The germline V and J ends were trimmed by 6 bases and 4 bases, with 10 bases remaining between them. The CDR3 nucleotides read TGTGCTAGTGGCACTTCGGGGTACAATGAGCAGTTCTTC. Its translation: CASGTSGYNEQFF.

The rearrangement joins TRBV28 to TRBJ2-7; D gene uncertain. This CDR3 spans 12 amino acids. The V gene lost 3 bases and the J gene lost 1 base, with 4 bases spanning the gap. Germline V gene lookup returns CDR1 MDHEN and CDR2 SYDVKM. CDR3 amino acids: CASSFRSYEQYF. In DNA, the CDR3 is TGTGCCAGCAGTTTTCGGTCCTACGAGCAGTACTTC.

For the CDR3, the DNA is TGTGCCAGCAGATGGACAGGGGGCACGGGGGCCAACGTCCTGACTTTC. This gives the protein CASRWTGGTGANVLTF. The rearrangement uses TRBV28 and TRBJ2-6; 11 nucleotides match TRBD1. Trimming removed 6 bases from V and 4 bases from J; junction bases left unmatched: 5. Germline V lookup: CDR1 MDHEN, CDR2 SYDVKM. This CDR3 has 16 amino acids.